The T cell receptor beta chain described here comes from a study of blood T cell repertoires in COVID-19. For the study at large: COVID-19 samples, acute and convalescent, were from the United States, Italy and Spain.

Per the study methods: Reference gene primer amplification in the assay estimated nucleated cell counts. Assay: immunoSEQ multiplex PCR; the TCRdb copy retains only in-frame clones and omits some. Clone size and the V and J calls come from that table; the DNA yielded D and trimming. The table includes tens of thousands of clones, 70% to 80% detected once. In germline, CDR1 is LNHDA, CDR2 SQIVND (reference sequence). Trimming removed 3 bases from V and 11 bases from J; junction bases left unmatched: 6. CDR3 size: 12 residues. Sequenced material: peripheral blood. The TCR was taken from a human donor in a cohort sampled during active COVID-19. The chain combines TRBV19 with TRBJ1-1, with TRBD1 identical over 7 bases. In nucleotides, the CDR3 is TGTGCCAGTAGTATGCGGGACAGCAAGGCTTTCTTT. It is translated as CASSMRDSKAFF.